This T cell receptor (beta chain) originates from a study of blood T cell repertoires in COVID-19. TCRdb keeps only in-frame clones here, not all; method: immunoSEQ multiplex PCR. The repertoire holds around 180,000 clones, roughly 83% seen once, with roughly 9.1% in the top ten. This CDR3 comprises 13 residues. Germline V gene sequence: CDR1 SGHVS, CDR2 FQNEAQ. The V and J ends lost 5 bases and 5 bases respectively, with 12 bases between them. The receptor was derived from a woman in her twenties or thirties who had recovered from COVID-19. The chain recombines TRBV7-8 with TRBJ2-5; unclear D gene. The sequenced material came from PBMCs or T cells enriched from blood (not recorded which). CDR3 nucleotides: TGTGCCAGCAGCCGAAACTGGTGGGAGACCCAGTACTTC. This encodes CASSRNWWETQYF.